A selection of T cell receptor beta chains follows, all from one sample in a study of blood T cell repertoires in COVID-19. Profiled with immunoSEQ multiplex PCR; TCRdb holds only in-frame clones, not every one. This repertoire shows about 28,000 clones, approximately 88% found once; its top ten account for roughly 7.9%. Source material: peripheral blood. These TCRs come from a man in his sixties with COVID-19, enrolled during active disease. The CDR3 runs from the conserved cysteine through the conserved F or W. The D gene is left open where the match is weak. Only part of the rows carry a size: once, few, many, or a class if the clone is expanded.

V gene	J gene	clone size	D gene	CDR3 protein	CDR3 DNA
TRBV7-6	TRBJ2-1	NA	TRBD2	CASSFTGGSYNEQFF	TGTGCCAGCAGCTTCACGGGCGGGAGCTACAATGAGCAGTTCTTC
TRBV19	TRBJ1-2	NA	TRBD1	CASSVGTGRGYTF	TGTGCCAGTAGTGTAGGGACAGGTCGTGGCTACACCTTC
TRBV7-9	TRBJ2-7	NA	NA	CASSLVGGGEEQYF	TGTGCCAGCAGCTTAGTAGGAGGGGGCGAGGAGCAGTACTTC
TRBV5-1	TRBJ2-3	NA	NA	CASSLQSRASSTDTQYF	TGCGCCAGCAGCTTGCAATCCCGCGCATCTAGCACAGATACGCAGTATTTT
TRBV6-1	TRBJ2-3	NA	NA	CASSEGNLPDTQYF	TGTGCCAGCAGTGAAGGAAACCTACCAGATACGCAGTATTTT
TRBV6-5	TRBJ2-1	NA	TRBD2	CASSLADYNEQFF	TGTGCCAGCTCGCTAGCGGATTACAATGAGCAGTTCTTC
TRBV29-1	TRBJ2-1	NA	NA	CSVENFVVNEQFF	TGCAGCGTTGAAAATTTTGTAGTAAATGAGCAGTTCTTC
TRBV2	TRBJ2-3	NA	NA	CASSEGGDTQYF	TGTGCCAGCAGTGAAGGGGGCGATACGCAGTATTTT
TRBV2	TRBJ1-4	NA	NA	CASRRWSEKLFF	TGTGCCAGCAGGCGGTGGAGTGAAAAACTGTTTTTT
TRBV7-8	TRBJ1-1	NA	NA	CASSLMAGNTEAFF	TGTGCCAGCAGCTTAATGGCAGGGAACACTGAAGCTTTCTTT
TRBV4-3	TRBJ1-1	few	NA	CASSPGHLNTEAFF	TGCGCCAGCAGCCCTGGACACCTGAACACTGAAGCTTTCTTT
TRBV28	TRBJ2-1	NA	NA	CASSLAGEQFF	TGTGCCAGCAGTTTGGCGGGAGAGCAGTTCTTC
TRBV30	TRBJ2-7	NA	TRBD1	CACRQGSYEQYF	TGTGCCTGCCGACAGGGCTCCTACGAGCAGTACTTC
TRBV19	TRBJ2-2	NA	TRBD2	CASSILAGGAGELFF	TGTGCCAGTAGTATATTAGCGGGAGGAGCCGGGGAGCTGTTTTTT
TRBV2	TRBJ1-5	NA	NA	CASSRGPNQPQHF	TGTGCCAGCAGTCGGGGTCCTAATCAGCCCCAGCATTTT
TRBV24-1	TRBJ1-1	NA	TRBD1	CATSDTGGSEAFF	TGTGCCACCAGCGATACAGGGGGCTCTGAAGCTTTCTTT
TRBV3-1/TRBV3-2	TRBJ2-2	NA	NA	CASSLSVLSSTGELFF	TGTGCCAGCAGCCTTTCCGTCCTTTCCTCTACCGGGGAGCTGTTTTTT
TRBV15	TRBJ2-5	NA	TRBD2	CATSRPPGGGETQYF	TGTGCCACCAGCAGACCCCCCGGGGGGGGAGAGACCCAGTACTTC
TRBV19	TRBJ2-1	NA	NA	CASSTGGGVAFF	TGTGCCAGTAGTACTGGAGGCGGGGTCGCGTTCTTC
TRBV4-1	TRBJ2-2	NA	NA	CASSQDPGRRTGELFF	TGCGCCAGCAGCCAAGACCCAGGGAGGAGAACCGGGGAGCTGTTTTTT
TRBV12-2	TRBJ2-1	NA	NA	CASGLSTGQEKGCSYNEQFF	TGTGCAAGTGGCTTGAGCACAGGACAGGAAAAGGGTTGCTCCTACAATGAGCAGTTCTTC
TRBV9	TRBJ2-1	NA	TRBD2	CASSERTSGYNEQFF	TGTGCCAGCAGCGAACGGACTAGCGGCTACAATGAGCAGTTCTTC
TRBV6-5	TRBJ1-1	NA	TRBD1	CASKGQGNTEAFF	TGTGCCAGCAAGGGACAGGGAAACACTGAAGCTTTCTTT
TRBV20-1	TRBJ1-1	NA	NA	CSARGGWAFF	TGCAGTGCTAGAGGAGGCTGGGCTTTCTTT
TRBV9	TRBJ2-1	NA	TRBD2	CASSASTSGDEQFF	TGTGCCAGCAGCGCTTCTACTAGCGGGGATGAGCAGTTCTTC
TRBV10-3	TRBJ1-2	NA	NA	CAIKGGDYGYTF	TGTGCCATCAAAGGAGGGGACTATGGCTACACCTTC
TRBV28	TRBJ2-3	NA	NA	CASSLLSLSSTDTQYF	TGTGCCAGCAGTTTACTCTCCCTTTCTAGCACAGATACGCAGTATTTT
TRBV5-1	TRBJ2-1	NA	NA	CASSVDYNEQFF	TGCGCCAGCAGCGTGGACTATAATGAGCAGTTCTTC
TRBV28	TRBJ2-7	NA	NA	CASSAGDGTYEQYF	TGTGCCAGCAGTGCAGGGGACGGGACCTACGAGCAGTACTTC
TRBV5-1	TRBJ1-3	NA	NA	CASSLTGTGNTIYF	TGCGCCAGCAGCTTGACAGGGACTGGAAACACCATATATTTT
TRBV7-9	TRBJ1-5	NA	NA	CASSSSGGNSNQPQHF	TGTGCCAGCAGCTCATCCGGGGGAAATAGCAATCAGCCCCAGCATTTT
TRBV30	TRBJ1-3	NA	NA	CAWGQAPNTIYF	TGTGCCTGGGGGCAGGCACCAAACACCATATATTTT
TRBV7-9	TRBJ1-5	NA	NA	CASSLWRFNQPQHF	TGTGCCAGCAGCTTATGGCGGTTCAATCAGCCCCAGCATTTT
TRBV7-9	TRBJ1-2	NA	NA	CASSLVQGGDGYTF	TGTGCCAGCAGCTTAGTTCAGGGTGGGGATGGCTACACCTTC
TRBV10-3	TRBJ1-3	few	NA	CAISETRGAVRSSGNTIYF	TGTGCCATCAGTGAGACGCGTGGGGCCGTTCGGTCCTCTGGAAACACCATATATTTT
TRBV27	TRBJ1-2	NA	NA	CASAFRGRATYGYTF	TGTGCCAGCGCCTTTCGAGGCAGGGCAACCTATGGCTACACCTTC
TRBV11-2	TRBJ1-4	NA	NA	CASSLDRYRVEKLFF	TGTGCCAGCAGCTTAGATCGTTACAGGGTTGAAAAACTGTTTTTT
TRBV6-6	TRBJ1-1	NA	TRBD1	CASSQGQGAAFF	TGTGCCAGCAGTCAGGGACAGGGGGCGGCTTTCTTT
TRBV3-1/TRBV3-2	TRBJ1-5	NA	TRBD1	CASSRTGNQPQHF	TGTGCCAGCAGCCGGACAGGGAATCAGCCCCAGCATTTT
TRBV10-3	TRBJ1-2	NA	NA	CAISVETGNYGYTF	TGTGCCATCAGCGTAGAGACAGGAAACTATGGCTACACCTTC
TRBV29-1	TRBJ2-1	NA	NA	CSVEGLRTVLSSYNEQFF	TGCAGCGTTGAAGGGCTGAGGACAGTCCTAAGCTCCTACAATGAGCAGTTCTTC
TRBV28	TRBJ2-1	NA	TRBD2	CASSPSGRASYNEQFF	TGTGCCAGCAGTCCTAGCGGGAGGGCCTCCTACAATGAGCAGTTCTTC
TRBV7-6	TRBJ1-2	NA	NA	CASSLQGLDYGYTF	TGTGCCAGCAGCTTACAGGGCCTAGACTATGGCTACACCTTC
TRBV4-3	TRBJ1-1	NA	TRBD1	CASSRQVGQAATEAFF	TGCGCCAGCAGCCGACAAGTGGGACAGGCGGCTACTGAAGCTTTCTTT